The 17 T cell receptor beta chains in this list originate from one sample, sequenced in a study of blood T cell repertoires in COVID-19. Assay: immunoSEQ multiplex PCR; the TCRdb copy retains only in-frame clones and omits some. Of fewer than 250,000 clones detected, about 87% appear once; the ten largest clones hold 2% to 3%. What was sequenced was peripheral blood. Source of these receptors: a man aged 30 to 39 with COVID-19, enrolled during active disease.

This rearrangement joins TRBV19 to TRBJ2-1; possible D gene TRBD2, 5 bases. Trimming removed 3 bases at V and 2 bases at J, with 11 bases between. This CDR3 is 15 amino acids long. Germline V CDR1 and CDR2: LNHDA, SQIVND (reference sequence). The CDR3 region is CASSIVGGPYNEQFF. Here the CDR3 DNA reads TGTGCCAGTAGTATTGTCGGAGGCCCCTACAATGAGCAGTTCTTC.

This clone has more than one count but fewer than ten. The chain is built from TRBV19 and TRBJ2-1; no definite D call. The CDR3 consists of 14 residues. Trimming took off 9 bases at V and 5 bases at J, with 17 bases between the two ends. CDR1 and CDR2 (germline): LNHDA, SQIVND (reference sequence). DNA of the CDR3: TGTGCCAGCAGTCCGTGGCCCCAACACAATGAGCAGTTCTTC. Protein: CASSPWPQHNEQFF.

The J gene is TRBJ2-3, the V gene TRBV7-3; D is possibly TRBD1 (6 bases). Looked up from germline, CDR1 is SGHTA and CDR2 is FQGTGA. The CDR3 is 14 amino acids. Trimming removed 2 bases from V and 1 base from J, with 7 bases in between. The CDR3 sequence: CASSLGGRTDTQYF. The CDR3 nucleotides are TGTGCCAGCAGCTTAGGGGGCCGCACAGATACGCAGTATTTT.

V and J are TRBV7-9 and TRBJ2-3; 8 bases map to TRBD1. Germline-derived CDR1 and CDR2 are SEHNR and FQNEAQ (reference sequence). V shed 0 bases, J shed 2 bases, and the junction held 4 bases outside the gene matches. The CDR3 extends over 16 amino acids. The CDR3 bases are TGTGCCAGCAGCTTAGCCCACAGGGGGTCCACAGATACGCAGTATTTT. It encodes CASSLAHRGSTDTQYF.

The rearrangement uses TRBV7-3 and TRBJ2-7; 9 nucleotides agree with TRBD2. The V gene's germline CDR1 is SGHTA and CDR2 FQGTGA. Germline trimming cut 2 bases from V and 2 bases from J; bases unmatched to any gene: 4. CDR3 size: 15 residues. CDR3: CASSLGLAGAYEQYF. The CDR3 nucleotides read TGTGCCAGCAGCTTAGGTTTAGCGGGAGCCTACGAGCAGTACTTC.

The chain combines TRBV2 with TRBJ2-1; D may be TRBD2 (5 bases). The CDR3 consists of 15 residues. Trimming took off 5 bases at V and 0 bases at J, with 11 bases between the two ends. Germline CDR1 and CDR2: SNHLY and FYNNEI. CDR3: CASSTTGSSYNEQFF. CDR3 sequence (DNA): TGTGCCAGCAGTACGACGGGAAGCTCCTACAATGAGCAGTTCTTC. The full variable domain, completed using reference TRBV2 and TRBJ2-1, is EPEVTQTPSHQVTQMGQEVILRCVPISNHLYFYWYRQILGQKVEFLVSFYNNEISEKSEIFDDQFSVERPDGSNFTLKIRSTKLEDSAMYFCASSTTGSSYNEQFFGPGTRLTVL.

V usage is TRBV7-9 and J usage is TRBJ2-5; 9 nucleotides match TRBD1. From germline, CDR1 is SEHNR and CDR2 FQNEAQ (reference sequence). The CDR3 is 16 residues long. V lost 4 bases, J lost 2 bases, and 8 bases stayed unmatched. For the CDR3, the DNA is TGTGCCAGCAGCTCAGGGACAGGGACATATCAAGAGACCCAGTACTTC. Its protein product is CASSSGTGTYQETQYF.

The chain is built from TRBV6-2 or TRBV6-3 and TRBJ1-6, with D uncertain. Deletions cut 5 bases from V and 8 bases from J, with 13 bases between. CDR1 and CDR2 (germline): MNHEY, SVGEGT. There are 14 residues in the CDR3. CDR3 nucleotide sequence: TGTGCCAGCAGTGAGGACGGGAAGGATTCACCCCTCCACTTT. Amino acid sequence: CASSEDGKDSPLHF.

The J gene is TRBJ1-2, the V gene TRBV7-2; 8 nucleotides match TRBD1. The CDR3 loop spans 16 amino acids. Trimming removed 5 bases from V and 6 bases from J; junction bases left unmatched: 14. The germline V gene has CDR1 SGHTA and CDR2 FQGNSA. The CDR3 loop is CASSLSSSSGGDGYTF. As DNA, the CDR3 is TGTGCCAGCAGCCTTAGCTCGAGTTCAGGGGGCGATGGCTACACCTTC.

This clone was observed a single time. The chain employs TRBV5-1 and TRBJ2-1, with 10 bases lining up with TRBD2. Germline values: CDR1 SGHRS, CDR2 YFSETQ. V shed 3 bases, J shed 0 bases, and the junction held 21 bases outside the gene matches. The CDR3 extends over 22 amino acids. The CDR3 bases are TGCGCCAGCAGCTCCTCCGGGGGGTTACTAGCGGGGATGAGTAACTCCTACAATGAGCAGTTCTTC. Amino acids: CASSSSGGLLAGMSNSYNEQFF.

V usage is TRBV5-1 and J usage is TRBJ2-2, with 12 positions matching TRBD2. The CDR3 has 17 residues. The germline V gene has CDR1 SGHRS and CDR2 YFSETQ. The ends lost 0 bases at V and 4 bases at J; junction bases unmatched: 4. The CDR3 DNA is TGCGCCAGCAGCTTGGGACTAGCGGGAGTTAGCACCGGGGAGCTGTTTTTT. Translating it yields CASSLGLAGVSTGELFF.

J is TRBJ2-7 and V is TRBV5-1; D unclear. The CDR3 extends over 14 amino acids. CDR1 SGHRS and CDR2 YFSETQ come from the germline V gene. The ends were cut back, 2 bases at V and 0 bases at J, with 9 bases in the middle. Here the CDR3 DNA reads TGCGCCAGCAGCTTTAGATTTAGCTCCTACGAGCAGTACTTC. It encodes CASSFRFSSYEQYF.

The chain recombines TRBV5-1 with TRBJ1-5, with TRBD1 as a possible D gene (5 bases). The germline V gene has CDR1 SGHRS and CDR2 YFSETQ. The CDR3 has 15 amino acids. V was clipped by 4 bases and J by 0 bases, with 11 bases between them. The CDR3 nucleotides are TGCGCCAGCAGCCTTTCGGGGGATAGCAATCAGCCCCAGCATTTT. Its translation: CASSLSGDSNQPQHF.

This chain uses TRBV21-1 with TRBJ1-6. TRBV21-1 is recorded as a pseudogene. There are 19 residues in the CDR3. CDR3 in DNA: TGTGCCAGCAGCAAAGGGTTCTCTGGTCCCCCCCTATATAATTCACCCCTCCACTTT. Translation: CASSKGFSGPPLYNSPLHF.

The chain links TRBV5-1 to TRBJ1-5; D is undetermined. Germline values: CDR1 SGHRS, CDR2 YFSETQ. The CDR3 extends over 13 amino acids. V was pared by 1 base and J by 7 bases, with 9 bases between. The CDR3 DNA reads TGCGCCAGCAGCTTGAGCCCCGTCCAGCCCCAGCATTTT. It yields the protein CASSLSPVQPQHF. The full variable domain, its missing parts supplied by reference TRBV5-1 and TRBJ1-5, is KAGVTQTPRYLIKTRGQQVTLSCSPISGHRSVSWYQQTPGQGLQFLFEYFSETQRNKGNFPGRFSGRQFSNSRSEMNVSTLELGDSALYLCASSLSPVQPQHFGDGTRLSIL.

The chain uses TRBV7-2 and TRBJ1-1; 9 bases align to TRBD1. The germline CDR1 and CDR2 sequences are SGHTA and FQGNSA. There are 14 residues in the CDR3. J lost 6 bases, V lost 2 bases, and 4 bases had no gene match. Written as DNA, the CDR3 is TGTGCCAGCAGCTTATTAACAGGGGGCGCTGAAGCTTTCTTT. Amino acid sequence: CASSLLTGGAEAFF.

This chain links TRBV30 with TRBJ2-7; 8 bases match TRBD2. Trimming took 0 bases from V and 6 from J; bases not matched to a gene: 7. The CDR3 has 14 residues. Germline V gene sequence: CDR1 GTSNPN, CDR2 SVGIG (reference sequence). The CDR3 here is CAWSVRLATSEQYF. The CDR3 DNA follows: TGTGCCTGGAGTGTAAGACTAGCGACGAGCGAGCAGTACTTC.